This T cell receptor beta chain was sequenced during a study of response to subunit inactivated influenza vaccine. From the RT-PCR reads, TCRdb called clonotypes with MiXCR, one entry per CDR3 protein. The sample consists of 500,000 to 600,000 distinct CDR3 sequences, about 11% of them appearing once. The sample holds a few counts of this clonotype. The germline V gene has CDR1 MGHRA and CDR2 YSYEKL. The CDR3 totals 17 residues. Deletions cut 1 base from V and 3 bases from J, with 16 bases between. The data also belong to a second study, concerning T cells expressing NK-cell markers. That work contributes: Libraries used 5'RACE template switching adding universal primer site and UMIs. Sorted CD3+CD56+NKG2C+, CD3+CD56+NKG2C- and CD3+CD56-NKG2C+ T-cell subsets were beta-chain profiled. One observes that, in a few donors, these clonotypes were also the leading ones within the CD3+CD56-NKG2C+ fraction. Whether expanded NKG2C+ T cell clones were HCMV-specific remained unclear.

Sequenced here: PBMCs from blood, sampled on the day of vaccination. This clonotype was obtained from a man aged 45-65 years who received an inactivated influenza vaccine. V usage is TRBV4-1 and J usage is TRBJ1-5; D possibly corresponds to TRBD1 (5 bases). The CDR3, as DNA: TGCGCCAGCAGCCAAGGTTGGGACCCGGTCGTCAATCAGCCCCAGCATTTT. Protein product: CASSQGWDPVVNQPQHF.